The 24 T cell receptor beta chains below were found in one sample sequenced in a study of cytomegalovirus exposure and HLA in healthy donors. Vbeta (60) and Jbeta (13) primers were used in the PCR. Repertoires were generated with immunoSEQ multiplex PCR, while TCRdb's copy carries only in-frame clones and drops some. The sample has some 220,000 clones, around 83% seen once; the top ten hold roughly 0.26%. The sequenced sample was PBMCs. The receptor source for this set is a girl aged 2-9 years in good health and CMV-seronegative.

This chain joins TRBV7-8 and TRBJ2-1; weak D call: TRBD2 (5 bases). The CDR3 sequence is 16 residues long. CDR1 and CDR2 from the germline V gene are SGHVS and FQNEAQ. V was shortened by 5 bases and J by 8 bases, with 22 bases between the two germline ends. Here the CDR3 reads CASSPHLVGERYEQFF. For the CDR3, the DNA is TGTGCCAGCAGCCCCCACCTCGTGGGAGAGCGCTATGAGCAGTTCTTC.

The V call is TRBV7-8, the J call TRBJ2-5; D call uncertain. The J call could be wrong; TRBJ2-7 is a better fit for the DNA end. Germline V gene data show CDR1 as SGHVS and CDR2 as FQNEAQ. The CDR3 sequence is 12 residues long. The CDR3 DNA reads TGTGCCAGCAGCTTAAATCGCTACGAGCAGTACTTC. The encoded protein is CASSLNRYEQYF.

As for this clone: The same CDR3 is also encoded by other DNA sequences in this sample. The chain carries TRBV2 and TRBJ2-2, with 7 bases that match TRBD1. Trimming took 6 bases from V and 0 from J; bases not matched to a gene: 4. The CDR3 covers 15 residues. Germline-derived CDR1 and CDR2 are SNHLY and FYNNEI. In DNA, the CDR3 is TGTGCCAGCAGAAGACAGGGAGCGAACACCGGGGAGCTGTTTTTT. This sequence encodes CASRRQGANTGELFF.

This chain uses TRBV5-4 with TRBJ2-1, with 7 nucleotides matching TRBD1. The CDR3 length is 14 residues. The V segment lost 1 base and the J segment 6 bases; nucleotides outside the gene matches: 4. The germline V gene has CDR1 SGHNT and CDR2 YYREEE (reference sequence). The CDR3 coding sequence is TGTGCCAGCAGCTTGCGGGACAGACTCAATGAGCAGTTCTTC. As protein: CASSLRDRLNEQFF.

The chain joins TRBV5-1 to TRBJ1-1; no definite D call. CDR3 size: 14 residues. The V and J ends lost 1 base and 0 bases respectively, with 7 bases between them. The germline V gene has CDR1 SGHRS and CDR2 YFSETQ. CDR3 amino acids: CASSLYTLNTEAFF. In nucleotides, the CDR3 is TGCGCCAGCAGCTTGTACACACTGAACACTGAAGCTTTCTTT.

This clone was seen just once. The chain has TRBV11-2 and TRBJ1-2; TRBD1 might be the D (5 bases). This CDR3 region has 14 residues. Looked up from germline, CDR1 is SGHAT and CDR2 is FQNNGV. The ends were cut back, 5 bases at V and 2 bases at J, with 12 bases in the middle. The chain's CDR3 is CASSPGDGNYGYTF. DNA of the CDR3: TGTGCCAGCAGCCCGGGGGACGGCAACTATGGCTACACCTTC.

The gene calls are TRBV4-1 and TRBJ1-1; D not certain. V dropped 3 bases and J dropped 5 bases, with 10 bases sitting between them. CDR1 and CDR2 (germline): MGHRA, YSYEKL. This CDR3 has 13 amino acids. DNA for the CDR3: TGCGCCAGCAGCCAGCCCTCTAGTACTGAAGCTTTCTTT. Amino acid sequence: CASSQPSSTEAFF.

The rearrangement links TRBV19 to TRBJ2-1; D uncertain. Germline loops: CDR1 LNHDA, CDR2 SQIVND (reference sequence). V dropped 1 base and J dropped 5 bases, with 12 bases sitting between them. The CDR3 spans 15 residues. CDR3 DNA: TGTGCCAGTAGTATAGGGCAAATACCCAACAATGAGCAGTTCTTC. Residues: CASSIGQIPNNEQFF.

This sequence joins TRBV7-2 and TRBJ1-1; TRBD1 matches at 7 bases. Per germline, CDR1 SGHTA and CDR2 FQGNSA. The length of the CDR3 is 14 residues. The V gene end was trimmed by 4 bases and the J gene end by 5 bases; junction bases not matched to a gene: 7. For the CDR3, the DNA is TGTGCCAGCAGCTCGGGCGCCAGGGGGACTGAAGCTTTCTTT. Translation: CASSSGARGTEAFF.

This clone was picked up one time. This chain joins TRBV5-6 and TRBJ2-1; 7 bases match TRBD2. Germline V gene sequence: CDR1 SGHDT, CDR2 YYEEEE. The CDR3 consists of 15 residues. V shed 2 bases and J 3 bases; nucleotides not matched to a gene: 5. The CDR3 spells CASSFSASGYNEQFF. Written as DNA, the CDR3 is TGTGCCAGCAGCTTTAGTGCTAGCGGCTACAATGAGCAGTTCTTC.

The chain uses TRBV29-1 and TRBJ1-2; the D gene is possibly TRBD1 (5 bases). Germline V gene sequence: CDR1 SQVTM, CDR2 ANQGSEA. Trimming cost V 8 bases and J 3 bases, with 19 bases left between them. This CDR3 region has 14 residues. The CDR3 loop is CSTKDTFTHYGYTF. The CDR3 DNA sequence: TGCAGCACAAAGGACACTTTTACTCACTATGGCTACACCTTC.

This clone appeared a few times. The CDR3 spells CASSQRGGGVDQPQHF. CDR3 sequence (DNA): TGCGCCAGCAGCCAACGCGGGGGTGGGGTGGATCAGCCCCAGCATTTT. The V call is TRBV4-1, the J call TRBJ1-5; D may be TRBD1 (5 bases). Germline CDR1 and CDR2: MGHRA and YSYEKL. CDR3 length equals 16 residues. V dropped 2 bases and J dropped 5 bases, with 16 bases sitting between them.

V gene TRBV11-2 combines with J gene TRBJ2-3; no clear D gene. This CDR3 region has 13 residues. The V gene's germline CDR1 is SGHAT and CDR2 FQNNGV. V was clipped by 5 bases and J by 2 bases, with 8 bases between them. In DNA, the CDR3 is TGTGCCAGCAGCCTTGTGTACACAGATACGCAGTATTTT. It codes for CASSLVYTDTQYF. The whole variable domain, filled in from reference TRBV11-2 and TRBJ2-3, reads EAGVAQSPRYKIIEKRQSVAFWCNPISGHATLYWYQQILGQGPKLLIQFQNNGVVDDSQLPKDRFSAERLKGVDSTLKIQPAKLEDSAVYLCASSLVYTDTQYFGPGTRLTVL.

CDR3 bases: TGTGCCAGCAGGCTAGCAGGACTAGGGGCCCCTCAAGAGACCCAGTACTTC. This sequence encodes CASRLAGLGAPQETQYF. The chain links TRBV11-2 to TRBJ2-5; 7 bases map to TRBD2. The CDR3 length is 17 residues. Germline trimming cut 6 bases from V and 2 bases from J; bases unmatched to any gene: 15. CDR1 and CDR2 from the germline V gene are SGHAT and FQNNGV. The whole variable domain, remainder taken from reference TRBV11-2 and TRBJ2-5, is EAGVAQSPRYKIIEKRQSVAFWCNPISGHATLYWYQQILGQGPKLLIQFQNNGVVDDSQLPKDRFSAERLKGVDSTLKIQPAKLEDSAVYLCASRLAGLGAPQETQYFGPGTRLLVL.

The chain employs TRBV7-6 and TRBJ1-2, with D perhaps matching TRBD1 (5 bases). V was trimmed by 3 bases and J by 2 bases, leaving 19 bases between them. Germline V gives CDR1 SGHVS, CDR2 FNYEAQ. The CDR3 is 17 residues long. The CDR3 region is CASSFPPGLGGNYGYTF. The CDR3 DNA reads as TGTGCCAGCAGCTTTCCCCCGGGACTGGGAGGCAACTATGGCTACACCTTC. The full variable domain, with the rest looked up from reference TRBV7-6 and TRBJ1-2, is GAGVSQSPRYKVTKRGQDVALRCDPISGHVSLYWYRQALGQGPEFLTYFNYEAQQDKSGLPNDRFSAERPEGSISTLTIQRTEQRDSAMYRCASSFPPGLGGNYGYTFGSGTRLTVV.

This chain links TRBV19 with TRBJ2-2; D perhaps matches TRBD1 (5 bases). The length of the CDR3 is 15 residues. CDR1 is LNHDA and CDR2 is SQIVND in the germline V gene (reference sequence). V was clipped by 3 bases and J by 5 bases, with 13 bases between them. As DNA, the CDR3 is TGTGCCAGTAGTATGGGGCGGATAGGGACCGGGGAGCTGTTTTTT. It yields the protein CASSMGRIGTGELFF. Complete variable domain (other parts from reference TRBV19 and TRBJ2-2): DGGITQSPKYLFRKEGQNVTLSCEQNLNHDAMYWYRQDPGQGLRLIYYSQIVNDFQKGDIAEGYSVSREKKESFPLTVTSAQKNPTAFYLCASSMGRIGTGELFFGEGSRLTVL.

The V gene is TRBV6-4, the J gene TRBJ2-3; D is possibly TRBD1 (6 bases). The germline V gene encodes CDR1 MRHNA and CDR2 SNTAGT. Deletions cut 3 bases from V and 4 bases from J, with 8 bases between. The CDR3 sequence is 13 residues long. Here the CDR3 reads CASSEQGPDTQYF. The DNA for the CDR3 is TGTGCCAGCAGTGAACAGGGCCCAGATACGCAGTATTTT.

The chain joins TRBV12-5 to TRBJ2-5; 10 bases are a match to TRBD2. The germline CDR1 and CDR2 sequences are LGHNT and FRNRAP. V shed 1 base and J 4 bases; nucleotides not matched to a gene: 0. The CDR3 contains 14 residues. The DNA of the CDR3 is TGTGCTAGTGGTTTGGCTAGCGGGAGAGAGACCCAGTACTTC. Translation gives CASGLASGRETQYF.

The chain links TRBV6-6 to TRBJ2-3, with 9 bases aligning to TRBD2. V dropped 1 base and J dropped 4; count of bases not matched to a gene: 6. The CDR3 covers 16 residues. Germline V gene data show CDR1 as MNHNY and CDR2 as SVGAGI (reference sequence). CDR3 in DNA: TGTGCCAGCAGTTACTTGGGCGGGGGGGCCGCAGATACGCAGTATTTT. It codes for CASSYLGGGAADTQYF.

The V and J genes are TRBV7-3 and TRBJ1-2; maybe TRBD1 (5 bases). CDR1 is SGHTA, CDR2 FQGTGA, per germline. V shed 6 bases and J shed 2 bases, with 16 bases lying between them. The CDR3 loop spans 15 amino acids. CDR3 residues: CASRIKGAGNYGYTF. In DNA form, the CDR3 reads TGTGCCAGCAGGATTAAAGGGGCAGGCAACTATGGCTACACCTTC.

The chain employs TRBV6-5 and TRBJ1-1; 11 bases are shared with TRBD1. Per germline, CDR1 MNHEY and CDR2 SVGAGI. The CDR3 runs to 16 residues. V lost 2 bases, J lost 5 bases, and 7 bases stayed unmatched. The CDR3 DNA reads TGTGCCAGCAGTTACCCCGGGACAGGGGGTGAAACTGAAGCTTTCTTT. Translation gives CASSYPGTGGETEAFF.

The rearrangement uses TRBV4-1 and TRBJ1-4, with 11 bases fitting TRBD1. Trimming removed 8 bases from V and 8 bases from J; junction bases left unmatched: 13. Per germline, CDR1 MGHRA and CDR2 YSYEKL. The CDR3 spans 16 residues. This chain's CDR3 is CASGWDRGDGAEKLFF. Written as DNA, the CDR3 is TGCGCCAGCGGATGGGACAGGGGGGATGGTGCGGAAAAACTGTTTTTT.

The chain is built from TRBV9 and TRBJ1-3, with 9 bases identical to TRBD1. Losses at the gene ends were 3 bases for V and 1 base for J; bases not matched to a gene: 2. Germline V gene lookup returns CDR1 SGDLS and CDR2 YYNGEE. This CDR3 region has 15 residues. CDR3 region: CASSEQGASGNTIYF. In DNA, the CDR3 is TGTGCCAGCAGCGAACAGGGGGCGTCTGGAAACACCATATATTTT.

This clone was counted a single time. This chain links TRBV5-1 with TRBJ2-3, with D possibly being TRBD2 (5 bases). The V gene lost 2 bases and the J gene lost 1 base, with 11 bases spanning the gap. The CDR3 is made up of 15 amino acids. Germline CDR1 reads SGHRS; CDR2 reads YFSETQ. The DNA of the CDR3 is TGCGCCAGCAGCTTCCGAGGACTGGGCACAGATACGCAGTATTTT. This translates into CASSFRGLGTDTQYF.